The present T cell receptor beta chain was sequenced within a study of Ad26.COV2.S vaccination and SARS-CoV-2 variants. The treatment is: roughly 19 received Ad26.COV2.S at low or high dose, single or two shots; several received placebo; per-sample allocation not given. Specimens were obtained on day 63 following the first vaccine or placebo injection. A Boston adult aged 18-55 years was the donor. Participants' vaccine, an Ad26 vector, delivered Wuhan-strain SARS-CoV-2 spike. The repertoire was sequenced with immunoSEQ multiplex PCR; TCRdb's copy has only in-frame clones and lacks some. This table has 300,000 to 400,000 clones, 86% appearing once. Comments on this clone: Its antigen remains unknown.

Germline loops: CDR1 MGHRA, CDR2 YSYEKL. CDR3 length: 15 residues. Trimming cost V 5 bases and J 4 bases; bases outside gene matches: 6. General study results and limits: Substantial response breadth was reportedly seen for spike-specific CD8+ and CD4+ T cells after vaccination.

This receptor was identified in a person between 18 and 60 years old who received the Ad26.COV2.S COVID-19 vaccine or a placebo. The V and J genes are TRBV4-1 and TRBJ2-1; TRBD2 matches 9 bases. The sequenced sample was peripheral blood, obtained in a trial of Ad26.COV2.S vaccine versus placebo. This chain's CDR3 is CASSLTSGGYNEQFF. As DNA, the CDR3 is TGCGCCAGCAGCTTGACTAGCGGAGGTTACAATGAGCAGTTCTTC.